This entry concerns a single T cell receptor (beta chain). Authors' processing steps: The assay estimated nucleated cells by amplifying reference gene primers. The table came from immunoSEQ multiplex PCR; TCRdb's copy has only in-frame clones and leaves some out. The V and J calls and clone size come from that table; D and trimming were worked out from the DNA. Among hundreds of thousands of clones listed, roughly 88% were seen once. The data stem from a study of blood T cell repertoires in COVID-19. Germline CDR1 ENHRY, CDR2 SYGVKD. Between the trimmed V and J ends, which lost 3 bases and 6 bases, there was a span of 14 bases. This CDR3 has 14 amino acids.

The TCR originated in a woman aged 25 to 45 who had recovered from COVID-19. The sequencing sample was made of PBMCs or T cells enriched from blood (not recorded which). This chain connects TRBV10-3 to TRBJ1-1, with TRBD1 as a possible D gene (5 bases). CDR3 region: CAISDLGRGSEAFF. As DNA, the CDR3 is TGTGCCATCAGTGACCTGGGAAGGGGCTCTGAAGCTTTCTTT.